These T cell receptor beta chains were read from a single sample in a study of T cells in Graves' hyperthyroidism and ophthalmopathy. TCRdb reprocessed the multiplex PCR reads via MiXCR and lists one record per CDR3 protein. Of approximately 400,000 distinct CDR3 sequences listed, 15% to 18% are singletons. The sample taken for sequencing was blood. The receptors derive from a woman younger than 35 with Graves' hyperthyroidism that later progressed to Graves' ophthalmopathy. CDR3s include the opening cysteine and the closing phenylalanine or tryptophan. Each record gives: J gene, V gene, clone size, D gene, CDR3 protein, CDR3 DNA. The D gene is left open where the match is weak. A clone size is listed for some rows: how often the clone was seen (once, few, many), or a class if it is expanded.

J: TRBJ2-1
V: TRBV20-1
size: many
D: TRBD2
CDR3: CSARFRGLAGGQYNEQFF
DNA: TGCAGTGCTCGCTTTAGGGGACTAGCGGGAGGGCAGTACAATGAGCAGTTCTTC

J: TRBJ2-7
V: TRBV28
size: many
D: TRBD2
CDR3: CASSLLSGSYDEQYF
DNA: TGTGCCAGCAGTTTACTCAGCGGGAGTTACGACGAGCAGTACTTC

J: TRBJ2-3
V: TRBV2
size: many
D: TRBD2
CDR3: CASTAGTTSTDTQYF
DNA: TGTGCCAGCACCGCCGGGACTACTAGCACAGATACGCAGTATTTT

J: TRBJ2-7
V: TRBV29-1
size: few
D: -
CDR3: CSVAGEVGSYEQYF
DNA: TGCAGCGTTGCAGGGGAGGTGGGCTCCTACGAGCAGTACTTC

J: TRBJ2-1
V: TRBV2
size: many
D: -
CDR3: CASSEVGGEQFF
DNA: TGTGCCAGCAGTGAAGTCGGTGGTGAGCAGTTCTTC

J: TRBJ1-5
V: TRBV30
size: many
D: -
CDR3: CAWRGDSNQPQHF
DNA: TGTGCCTGGAGAGGTGACAGCAATCAGCCCCAGCATTTT

J: TRBJ1-6
V: TRBV18
size: many
D: -
CDR3: CASSYTQERGSPLHF
DNA: TGTGCCAGCTCATATACCCAGGAAAGGGGTTCACCCCTCCACTTT

J: TRBJ2-1
V: TRBV12-3/TRBV12-4
size: -
D: -
CDR3: CASKASANNEQFF
DNA: TGTGCCAGCAAGGCTAGCGCCAACAATGAGCAGTTCTTC

J: TRBJ2-2
V: TRBV12-3/TRBV12-4
size: many
D: TRBD1
CDR3: CASSFDRDTNTGELFF
DNA: TGTGCCAGCAGTTTCGACAGGGACACGAACACCGGGGAGCTGTTTTTT

J: TRBJ2-1
V: TRBV20-1
size: -
D: TRBD2
CDR3: CSASEPGTSGSWVYNEQFF
DNA: TGCAGTGCTAGCGAACCCGGGACTAGCGGGAGTTGGGTGTACAATGAGCAGTTCTTC

J: TRBJ2-2
V: TRBV9
size: few
D: TRBD1
CDR3: CASSPNRGLNTGELFF
DNA: TGTGCCAGCAGCCCAAACAGGGGTCTGAACACCGGGGAGCTGTTTTTT

J: TRBJ1-2
V: TRBV29-1
size: few
D: -
CDR3: CSVQRETNYGYTF
DNA: TGCAGCGTTCAAAGGGAAACTAACTATGGCTACACCTTC

J: TRBJ2-1
V: TRBV28
size: many
D: -
CDR3: CASRVLASPYNEQFF
DNA: TGTGCCAGCAGGGTCCTAGCGTCTCCCTACAATGAGCAGTTCTTC

J: TRBJ2-1
V: TRBV30
size: many
D: -
CDR3: CAWSGAPIDNEQFF
DNA: TGTGCCTGGAGTGGTGCCCCCATAGACAATGAGCAGTTCTTC

J: TRBJ2-7
V: TRBV5-1
size: many
D: TRBD1
CDR3: CASSLAQSEGQGPSGLYEQYF
DNA: TGCGCCAGCAGCTTGGCCCAGAGTGAGGGACAGGGTCCAAGCGGTCTCTACGAGCAGTACTTC

J: TRBJ1-5
V: TRBV10-3
size: many
D: -
CDR3: CAISEGLGDQPQHF
DNA: TGTGCCATCAGTGAGGGCTTAGGGGATCAGCCCCAGCATTTT

J: TRBJ2-3
V: TRBV30
size: many
D: TRBD2
CDR3: CAWSAGGKTDTQYF
DNA: TGTGCCTGGTCAGCGGGAGGGAAGACAGATACGCAGTATTTT

J: TRBJ2-7
V: TRBV20-1
size: -
D: TRBD2
CDR3: CSAMGGVMVEQYF
DNA: TGCAGTGCTATGGGGGGGGTCATGGTCGAGCAGTACTTC

J: TRBJ1-2
V: TRBV18
size: many
D: -
CDR3: CASSTQGSGYTF
DNA: TGTGCCAGCTCAACACAGGGAAGCGGCTACACCTTC

J: TRBJ1-1
V: TRBV20-1
size: -
D: -
CDR3: CSARDLAKGAEAFF
DNA: TGCAGTGCTAGAGATCTCGCTAAGGGGGCTGAAGCTTTCTTT

J: TRBJ2-7
V: TRBV6-5
size: -
D: TRBD2
CDR3: CASTLRLAGGLGEQYF
DNA: TGTGCCAGCACCCTTCGACTAGCGGGAGGTTTAGGAGAGCAGTACTTC

J: TRBJ1-5
V: TRBV7-2
size: many
D: -
CDR3: CASSLELFRGDQPQHF
DNA: TGTGCCAGCAGCTTAGAACTCTTCAGGGGAGATCAGCCCCAGCATTTT

J: TRBJ2-7
V: TRBV20-1
size: -
D: TRBD2
CDR3: CSATTRGTSFNEQYF
DNA: TGCAGTGCTACCACACGGGGGACTAGCTTCAACGAGCAGTACTTC